This T cell receptor (beta chain) was profiled in a study of cytomegalovirus exposure and HLA in healthy donors. Overall study results and limits: As a later analysis revealed, the rate of TCR association differed by HLA locus, with DRB1 most and HLA-C fewest. In a later analysis, common viral pathogens appeared linked to several of the most significant clusters.

The PCR ran on 60 Vbeta and 13 Jbeta primers. Clones were read by immunoSEQ multiplex PCR, and TCRdb kept only the in-frame ones, dropping some. The sample includes about 190,000 clones, 77% of them seen just once. Of note for this clone: Its antigen is currently unknown.

Germline values: CDR1 MNHEY, CDR2 SVGAGI. V shed 5 bases and J 1 base; nucleotides not matched to a gene: 3. The CDR3 runs 15 residues. The genes are TRBV6-5 and TRBJ2-7; 12 nucleotides align to TRBD2. Sequences were obtained from PBMCs. This clonotype originated in a young woman in good health and CMV-seropositive. CDR3 residues: CASSRGTSGSYEQYF. Written as DNA, the CDR3 is TGTGCCAGCAGTCGGGGGACTAGCGGGTCCTACGAGCAGTACTTC.